The rows below give T cell receptor beta chains drawn from one sample of a study of T cell changes during pregnancy in multiple sclerosis. Profiling relied on immunoSEQ multiplex PCR, and the TCRdb table lists in-frame clones only, not all of them. Here the sample spans 55,000 to 65,000 clones, over 90% being singletons. Sample: CD8+ T cells from peripheral blood mononuclear cells, taken in the third trimester of pregnancy. The receptors were gathered from a female donor with multiple sclerosis, enrolled in a pregnancy study. CDR3s include the opening cysteine and the closing phenylalanine or tryptophan. The D gene is left open where the match is weak. A clone size is listed for some rows: how often the clone was seen (once, few, many), or a class if it is expanded.

d_call	v_call	cdr3_length	clone_size	j_call	cdr3_nt	cdr3_aa
TRBD1	TRBV29-1	15	.	TRBJ2-1	TGCAGCGTCCCCGGCGACAGGGGTGGGGGCAATGAGCAGTTCTTC	CSVPGDRGGGNEQFF
.	TRBV19	16	few	TRBJ1-5	TGTGCCAGTAGTATTTTAGCCCGCGCCGGTAATCAGCCCCAGCATTTT	CASSILARAGNQPQHF
TRBD2	TRBV7-8	15	.	TRBJ2-7	TGTGCCAGCAGCCACACTAGCGGGAGGATTTACGAGCAGTACTTC	CASSHTSGRIYEQYF
TRBD1	TRBV7-9	13	.	TRBJ2-7	TGTGCCAGCAGCATGGGACAGATCTACGAGCAGTACTTC	CASSMGQIYEQYF
TRBD1	TRBV30	13	.	TRBJ2-7	TGTGCCTGGAGGGGACAGGGCCACTACGAGCAGTACTTC	CAWRGQGHYEQYF
.	TRBV5-6	14	once	TRBJ2-7	TGTGCCAGCAGCGTGTCCCTTCGTCCTCTCGAGCAGTACTTC	CASSVSLRPLEQYF
TRBD1	TRBV6-1	16	.	TRBJ2-5	TGTGCCAGCAGTGAACCTAGGACAGGGGAGGAGGAGACCCAGTACTTC	CASSEPRTGEEETQYF
.	TRBV28	14	.	TRBJ1-2	TGTGCCAGCAGTTTAGACTTTCAAAACTATGGCTACACCTTC	CASSLDFQNYGYTF
TRBD1	TRBV10-2	14	once	TRBJ1-2	TGCGCCAGCAGACAGGGGAGCACCGCCTATGGCTACACCTTC	CASRQGSTAYGYTF
.	TRBV19	11	few	TRBJ2-1	TGTGCCAGTAGCCTATACAATGAGCAGTTCTTC	CASSLYNEQFF
TRBD1	TRBV5-1	15	.	TRBJ1-4	TGCGCCAGCAGCCCTTCGACAGGGGCAATAAAAAAACTGTTTTTT	CASSPSTGAIKKLFF
TRBD1	TRBV7-6	15	.	TRBJ2-5	TGTGCCAGCAGCTCACCAGACAGGGCCCAAGAGACCCAGTACTTC	CASSSPDRAQETQYF
TRBD2	TRBV27	15	.	TRBJ2-2	TGTGCCAGCAGTTTATCACTAGCGGGATCCGGGGAGCTGTTTTTT	CASSLSLAGSGELFF